This TCR beta chain emerged from a study of blood T cells in healthy people across ages. Germline loops: CDR1 SQVTM, CDR2 ANQGSEA. The CDR3 spans 12 residues. The V end lost 5 bases, the J end lost 3 bases, and 7 bases lay between the germline ends. This clonotype was counted between two and nine times. Its cognate antigen is unknown. The study's findings and limits: There was a strong correlation between TCR beta diversity and naive T cell percentage. Unknown donor CMV status possibly confounded expanded clonotype changes. Diversity figures based on one million T cells were deemed too low.

The second PCR ran about 7 to 12 cycles with a sample-barcoded 5' primer and J-beta primers. TCRdb independently ran MiXCR on the 5' RACE reads; one entry per CDR3 protein. The table records about 1.4 million distinct CDR3 sequences, 55% to 75% of them present only once. The specimen sequenced was blood. The TCR comes from a man in his late teens or twenties in good health. This chain uses TRBV29-1 with TRBJ1-4; no reliable D call. The CDR3 sequence: CSVKYPNEKLFF. The CDR3 region has the DNA TGCAGCGTTAAGTACCCTAATGAAAAACTGTTTTTT.